This T cell receptor (beta chain) was sequenced in a study of tumor-infiltrating lymphocytes in primary liver carcinoma. Overall study context: Patients of both sexes were 30 to 69 years old.

There are a few counts of this clonotype. Antigen: not known. The source material, about 17-31 mg of unsorted bulk tissue, was used to co-extract RNA and DNA. Starting material of roughly 550 ng total RNA yielded TCR beta cDNA via a constant-region primer. Investigators got TCR beta libraries out of three nested multiplex PCR rounds, done with slightly modified ARM-PCR. It was with TRBV1-TRBV30 forward primers and a C-beta reverse primer that the first two PCR rounds were run, at roughly 9 cycles each. One entry per CDR3 protein results from TCRdb running MiXCR on the multiplex PCR reads. The data contain fewer than 85,000 distinct CDR3 sequences, approximately 70% of them singletons. Trimming shortened V by 0 bases and J by 3 bases, and 4 bases separated the two germline ends. The CDR3 runs 14 residues. Germline V gene lookup returns CDR1 KGHDR and CDR2 SFDVKD. Study conclusions and caveats: Tumor-adjacent and tumor-blood pairs overlapped less than tumor region pairs did.

The TCR sequence derives from a man in his forties with primary liver carcinoma and hepatitis B virus infection. The chain uses TRBV24-1 and TRBJ2-2; D gene uncertain. Sequencing was done on a sample of tumor-adjacent normal liver tissue. CDR3 residues: CATSDLMDTGELFF. In DNA, the CDR3 is TGTGCCACCAGTGATTTGATGGACACCGGGGAGCTGTTTTTT.